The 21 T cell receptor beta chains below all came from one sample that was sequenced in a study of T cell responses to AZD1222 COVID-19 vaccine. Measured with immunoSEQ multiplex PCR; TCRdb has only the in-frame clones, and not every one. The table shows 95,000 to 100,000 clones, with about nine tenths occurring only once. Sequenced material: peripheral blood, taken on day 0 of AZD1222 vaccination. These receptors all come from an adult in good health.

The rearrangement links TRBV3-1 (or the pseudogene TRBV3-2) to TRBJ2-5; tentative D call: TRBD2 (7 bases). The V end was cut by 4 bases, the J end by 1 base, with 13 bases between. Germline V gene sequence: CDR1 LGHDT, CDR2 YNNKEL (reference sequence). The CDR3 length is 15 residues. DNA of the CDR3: TGTGCCAGCAGCCCAGCGCGGGGGCCCCAAGAGACCCAGTACTTC. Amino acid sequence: CASSPARGPQETQYF.

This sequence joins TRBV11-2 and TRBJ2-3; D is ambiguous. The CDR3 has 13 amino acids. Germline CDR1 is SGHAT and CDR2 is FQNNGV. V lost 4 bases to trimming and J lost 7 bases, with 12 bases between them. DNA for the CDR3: TGTGCCAGCAGCTCCGAGATAATGAATACGCAGTATTTT. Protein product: CASSSEIMNTQYF.

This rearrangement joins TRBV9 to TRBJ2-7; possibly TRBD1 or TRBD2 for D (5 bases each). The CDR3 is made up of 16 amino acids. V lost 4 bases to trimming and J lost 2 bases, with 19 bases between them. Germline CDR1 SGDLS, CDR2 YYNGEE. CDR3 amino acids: CASSSHPGAIAYEQYF. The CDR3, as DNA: TGTGCCAGCAGCTCACATCCCGGGGCGATTGCCTACGAGCAGTACTTC.

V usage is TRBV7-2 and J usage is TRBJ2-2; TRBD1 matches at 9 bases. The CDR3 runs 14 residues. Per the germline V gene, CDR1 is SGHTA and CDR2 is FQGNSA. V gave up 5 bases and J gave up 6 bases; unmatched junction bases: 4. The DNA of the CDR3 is TGTGCCAGCAGCCCGAGACAGGGGGCCGGGGAGCTGTTTTTT. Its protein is CASSPRQGAGELFF.

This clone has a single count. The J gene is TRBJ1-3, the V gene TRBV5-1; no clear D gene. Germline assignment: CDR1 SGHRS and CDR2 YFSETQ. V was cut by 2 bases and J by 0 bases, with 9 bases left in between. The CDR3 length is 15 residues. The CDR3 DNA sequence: TGCGCCAGCAGCTTCGGGTCGTACTCTGGAAACACCATATATTTT. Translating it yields CASSFGSYSGNTIYF.

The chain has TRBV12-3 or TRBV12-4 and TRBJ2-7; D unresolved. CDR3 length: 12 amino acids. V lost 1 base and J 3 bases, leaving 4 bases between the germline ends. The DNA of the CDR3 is TGTGCCAGCAGTTTAGACGTCTACGAGCAGTACTTC. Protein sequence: CASSLDVYEQYF.

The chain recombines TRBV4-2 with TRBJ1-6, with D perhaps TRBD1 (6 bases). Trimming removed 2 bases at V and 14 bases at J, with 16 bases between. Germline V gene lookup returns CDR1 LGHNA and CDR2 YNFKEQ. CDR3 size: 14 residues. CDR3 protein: CASSQSQDSLSLHF. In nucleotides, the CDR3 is TGTGCCAGCAGCCAATCTCAGGACAGCTTATCCCTCCACTTT.

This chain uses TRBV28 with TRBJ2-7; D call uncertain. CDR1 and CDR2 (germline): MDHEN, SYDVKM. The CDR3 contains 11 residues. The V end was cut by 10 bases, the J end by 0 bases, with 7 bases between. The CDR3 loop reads CATRNSYEQYF. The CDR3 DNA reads TGTGCCACCCGAAACTCCTACGAGCAGTACTTC.

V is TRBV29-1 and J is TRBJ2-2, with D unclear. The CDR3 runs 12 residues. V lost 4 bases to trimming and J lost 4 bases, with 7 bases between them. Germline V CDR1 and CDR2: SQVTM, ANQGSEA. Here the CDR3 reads CSVVLITGELFF. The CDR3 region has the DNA TGCAGCGTTGTGTTGATCACCGGGGAGCTGTTTTTT.

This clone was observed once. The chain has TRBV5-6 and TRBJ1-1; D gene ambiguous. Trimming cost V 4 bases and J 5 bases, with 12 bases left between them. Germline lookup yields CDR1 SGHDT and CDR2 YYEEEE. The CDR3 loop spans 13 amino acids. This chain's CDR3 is CASSLRLGTEAFF. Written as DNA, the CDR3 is TGTGCCAGCAGCCTTAGACTAGGGACTGAAGCTTTCTTT.

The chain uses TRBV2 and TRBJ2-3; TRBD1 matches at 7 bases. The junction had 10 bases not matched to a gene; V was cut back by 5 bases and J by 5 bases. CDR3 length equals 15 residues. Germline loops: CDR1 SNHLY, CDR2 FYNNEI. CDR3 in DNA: TGTGCCAGCAGTATAACAGGGGTAGGAGGAGATACGCAGTATTTT. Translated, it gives CASSITGVGGDTQYF.

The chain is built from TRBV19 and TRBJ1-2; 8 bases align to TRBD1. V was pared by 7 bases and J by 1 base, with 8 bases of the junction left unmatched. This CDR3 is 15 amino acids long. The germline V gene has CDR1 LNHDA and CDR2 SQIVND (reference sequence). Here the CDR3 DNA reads TGTGCCAGTACTGCCGGGACAGGAGTTAACTATGGCTACACCTTC. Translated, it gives CASTAGTGVNYGYTF.

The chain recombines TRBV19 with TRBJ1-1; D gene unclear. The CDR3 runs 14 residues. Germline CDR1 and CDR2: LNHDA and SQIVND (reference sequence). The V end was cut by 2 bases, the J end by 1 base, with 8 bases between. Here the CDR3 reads CASSITATNTEAFF. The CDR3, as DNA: TGTGCCAGTAGTATAACGGCGACGAACACTGAAGCTTTCTTT. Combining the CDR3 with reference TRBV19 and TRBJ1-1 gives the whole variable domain DGGITQSPKYLFRKEGQNVTLSCEQNLNHDAMYWYRQDPGQGLRLIYYSQIVNDFQKGDIAEGYSVSREKKESFPLTVTSAQKNPTAFYLCASSITATNTEAFFGQGTRLTVV.

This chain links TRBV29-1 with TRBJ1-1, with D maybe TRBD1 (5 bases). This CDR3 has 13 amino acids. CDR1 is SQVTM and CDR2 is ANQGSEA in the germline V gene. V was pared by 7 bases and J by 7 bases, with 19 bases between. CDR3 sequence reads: CSGTPMGDGEAFF. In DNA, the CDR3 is TGCAGCGGCACCCCCATGGGGGACGGTGAAGCTTTCTTT.

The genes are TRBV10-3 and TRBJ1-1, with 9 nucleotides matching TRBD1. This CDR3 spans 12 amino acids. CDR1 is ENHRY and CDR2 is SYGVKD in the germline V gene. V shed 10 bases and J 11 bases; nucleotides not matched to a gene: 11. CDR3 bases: TGTGCCACCGGACAGGGGCAGGGGAACGCTTTCTTT. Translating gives CATGQGQGNAFF.

The CDR3 reads CASSTLDRYPYEQYF. CDR3 nucleotides: TGTGCCAGCAGTACCCTGGACAGATACCCCTACGAGCAGTACTTC. This rearrangement joins TRBV28 to TRBJ2-7, with TRBD1 as a possible D gene (6 bases). The V end was cut by 5 bases, the J end by 2 bases, with 16 bases between. The germline V gene encodes CDR1 MDHEN and CDR2 SYDVKM. The CDR3 loop spans 15 amino acids.

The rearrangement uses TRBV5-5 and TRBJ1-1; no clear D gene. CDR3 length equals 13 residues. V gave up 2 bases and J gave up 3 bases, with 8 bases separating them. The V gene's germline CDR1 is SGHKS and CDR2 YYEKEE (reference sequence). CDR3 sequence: CASSLSGDTEAFF. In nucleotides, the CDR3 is TGTGCCAGCAGCTTATCCGGGGACACTGAAGCTTTCTTT. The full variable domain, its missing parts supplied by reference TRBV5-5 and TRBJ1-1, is DAGVTQSPTHLIKTRGQQVTLRCSPISGHKSVSWYQQVLGQGPQFIFQYYEKEERGRGNFPDRFSARQFPNYSSELNVNALLLGDSALYLCASSLSGDTEAFFGQGTRLTVV.

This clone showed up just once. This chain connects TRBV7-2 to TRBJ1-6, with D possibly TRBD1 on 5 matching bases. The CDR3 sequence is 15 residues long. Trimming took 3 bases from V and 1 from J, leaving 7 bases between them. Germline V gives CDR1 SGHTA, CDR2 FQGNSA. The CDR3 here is CASSLDTSYNSPLHF. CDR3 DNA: TGTGCCAGCAGCTTGGACACGTCCTATAATTCACCCCTCCACTTT.

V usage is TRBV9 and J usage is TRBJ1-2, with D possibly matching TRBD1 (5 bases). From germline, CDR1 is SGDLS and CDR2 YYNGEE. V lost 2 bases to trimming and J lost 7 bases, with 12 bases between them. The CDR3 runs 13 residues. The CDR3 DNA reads TGTGCCAGCAGCGTTGGCCCGAGGGGTGGCTACACCTTC. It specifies CASSVGPRGGYTF.

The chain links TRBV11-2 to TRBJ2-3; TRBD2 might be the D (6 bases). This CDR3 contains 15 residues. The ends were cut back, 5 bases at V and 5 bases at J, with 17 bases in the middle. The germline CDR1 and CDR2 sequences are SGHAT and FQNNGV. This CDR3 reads CASSPGGRGRDTQYF. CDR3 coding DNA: TGTGCCAGCAGCCCCGGAGGGCGGGGAAGAGATACGCAGTATTTT.

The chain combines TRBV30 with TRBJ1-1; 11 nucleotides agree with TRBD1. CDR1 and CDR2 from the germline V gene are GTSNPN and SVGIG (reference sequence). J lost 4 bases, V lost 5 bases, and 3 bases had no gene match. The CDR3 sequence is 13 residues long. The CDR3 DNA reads TGTGCCTGGGCGGGACAGGGGGTCACTGAAGCTTTCTTT. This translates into CAWAGQGVTEAFF.